This paragraph covers one T cell receptor (beta chain) sequence. CDR1 and CDR2 from the germline V gene are MDHEN and SYDVKM. Trimming left V 6 bases short and J 4 bases short, with 12 bases between. CDR3 size: 13 residues. This specimen comes from a study of blood T cell repertoires in COVID-19. Assay used: immunoSEQ multiplex PCR; TCRdb lists only in-frame clones, some missing. The sample has a few hundred thousand clones; around nine tenths are singletons. The receptor was isolated from a woman between 50 and 59 years old who had recovered from COVID-19. Material: PBMCs or T cells enriched from blood (not recorded which). The chain combines TRBV28 with TRBJ1-1; unclear D gene. CDR3 nucleotide sequence: TGTGCCAGCAGCCCCGGGGTCCCCACTGAAGCTTTCTTT. Translating it yields CASSPGVPTEAFF.